Each of the 21 T cell receptor beta chains below was sequenced from the same sample in a study of long-term antiretroviral therapy in people with HIV. Samples were assayed with immunoSEQ v3.0 at survey level. Some clones are missing from TCRdb's copy, which holds only in-frame ones; the method was immunoSEQ multiplex PCR. Of roughly 33,000 clones in the sample, about 80% are singletons; the top ten hold roughly 7.1%. Here the sequenced sample was unsorted PBMCs, taken 2 years after starting antiretroviral therapy. The receptors come from a woman aged 45-60 years with HIV.

A few counts support this clone. This chain joins TRBV30 and TRBJ1-6; a weak D match, TRBD1 (5 bases). The CDR3 consists of 14 residues. Per germline, CDR1 GTSNPN and CDR2 SVGIG (reference sequence). The CDR3 bases are TGTGCTGAGGGGCGGGGAGACTATAATTCACCCCTCCACTTT. Residues: CAEGRGDYNSPLHF.

This clone was found a few times. The rearrangement uses TRBV10-3 and TRBJ1-2; no clear D gene. Germline values: CDR1 ENHRY, CDR2 SYGVKD. There are 13 residues in the CDR3. The germline V and J ends were trimmed by 2 bases and 4 bases, with 8 bases remaining between them. This chain's CDR3 is CAISEGPLYGYTF. The CDR3 coding sequence is TGTGCCATCAGTGAGGGACCCCTCTATGGCTACACCTTC.

The CDR3 spells CASSVKGSETQYF. The DNA for the CDR3 is TGTGCCAGCAGTGTCAAGGGATCGGAGACCCAGTACTTC. The chain joins TRBV2 to TRBJ2-5; D remains unclear. From germline, CDR1 is SNHLY and CDR2 FYNNEI. V lost 4 bases and J lost 5, with 11 bases in between. This CDR3 contains 13 residues. Using reference TRBV2 and TRBJ2-5 for the parts outside the CDR3, the full variable domain is EPEVTQTPSHQVTQMGQEVILRCVPISNHLYFYWYRQILGQKVEFLVSFYNNEISEKSEIFDDQFSVERPDGSNFTLKIRSTKLEDSAMYFCASSVKGSETQYFGPGTRLLVL.

The chain recombines TRBV7-3 with TRBJ1-1; the match to TRBD1 covers 10 bases. Germline V gene lookup returns CDR1 SGHTA and CDR2 FQGTGA. The CDR3 runs to 16 residues. J was trimmed by 5 bases and V by 4 bases; bases with no gene match: 10. The CDR3 spells CASSSLNGGQGTEAFF. The CDR3 nucleotides read TGTGCCAGCAGCTCCTTAAACGGGGGACAGGGGACTGAAGCTTTCTTT.

Here the CDR3 reads CASSRNRPGELFF. CDR3 nucleotides: TGTGCCAGCAGTCGGAATCGGCCCGGGGAGCTGTTTTTT. This chain uses TRBV7-2 with TRBJ2-2; D gene ambiguous. This CDR3 comprises 13 residues. Trimming pared 6 bases from V and 6 bases from J, leaving 11 bases between. Per germline, CDR1 SGHTA and CDR2 FQGNSA.

This sequence joins TRBV6-1 and TRBJ1-2; D gene ambiguous. The CDR3 consists of 14 residues. Trimming shortened V by 5 bases and J by 5 bases, and 15 bases separated the two germline ends. CDR1 is MNHNS and CDR2 is SASEGT in the germline V gene. The CDR3 sequence is CASSIGDRRYGYTF. CDR3 DNA sequence: TGTGCCAGCAGTATAGGTGATAGGAGGTATGGCTACACCTTC.

This clone was observed a handful of times. This chain joins TRBV14 and TRBJ2-5; D is perhaps TRBD2 (5 bases). The length of the CDR3 is 15 residues. V shed 4 bases and J shed 2 bases, with 14 bases lying between them. CDR1 is SGHDN, CDR2 FVKESK, per germline. CDR3 loop: CASSRLRGEQETQYF. The DNA for the CDR3 is TGTGCCAGCAGCCGCCTACGGGGAGAACAAGAGACCCAGTACTTC. Based on the CDR3 plus reference TRBV14 and TRBJ2-5, the full variable domain is EAGVTQFPSHSVIEKGQTVTLRCDPISGHDNLYWYRRVMGKEIKFLLHFVKESKQDESGMPNNRFLAERTGGTYSTLKVQPAELEDSGVYFCASSRLRGEQETQYFGPGTRLLVL.

This rearrangement joins TRBV6-1 to TRBJ1-6; D gene unclear. Germline V lookup: CDR1 MNHNS, CDR2 SASEGT. The CDR3 extends over 15 amino acids. Trimming pared 1 base from V and 3 bases from J, leaving 7 bases between. The CDR3 region has the DNA TGTGCCAGCAGTGAAGGAGGGTACTATAATTCACCCCTCCACTTT. Translated: CASSEGGYYNSPLHF.

This chain joins TRBV6-5 and TRBJ2-7; 10 bases match TRBD1. Germline V gene lookup returns CDR1 MNHEY and CDR2 SVGAGI. The CDR3 totals 14 residues. Trimming cost V 8 bases and J 1 base; bases outside gene matches: 5. CDR3 residues: CASRRTGGSYEQYV. Here the CDR3 DNA reads TGTGCCAGCCGTAGGACAGGGGGGTCCTACGAGCAGTACGTC.

V and J are TRBV5-1 and TRBJ2-5; 7 positions match TRBD1. This CDR3 spans 15 amino acids. Looked up from germline, CDR1 is SGHRS and CDR2 is YFSETQ. The junction had 6 bases not matched to a gene; V was cut back by 2 bases and J by 2 bases. The DNA of the CDR3 is TGCGCCAGCAGCTTAGGGGGCTGGGCTCAAGAGACCCAGTACTTC. This encodes CASSLGGWAQETQYF.

This sequence joins TRBV29-1 and TRBJ2-1; no reliable D call. The germline gives CDR1 SQVTM, CDR2 ANQGSEA. The CDR3 has 12 amino acids. V was clipped by 5 bases and J by 8 bases, with 13 bases between them. The CDR3 spells CSVRVLSHEQFF. The CDR3 DNA reads as TGCAGCGTTAGGGTCCTTTCCCATGAGCAGTTCTTC.

This clone was seen more than once but under ten times. V gene TRBV7-3 combines with J gene TRBJ2-5; weak D call: TRBD2 (5 bases). Trimming shortened V by 0 bases and J by 5 bases, and 7 bases separated the two germline ends. Germline loops: CDR1 SGHTA, CDR2 FQGTGA. This CDR3 spans 13 amino acids. This CDR3 is CASSLTREETQYF. The CDR3 nucleotides are TGTGCCAGCAGCTTAACTAGGGAGGAGACCCAGTACTTC.

This CDR3 reads CASRSAGEYQETQYF. The CDR3 DNA is TGTGCCAGCAGAAGTGCGGGGGAGTACCAAGAGACCCAGTACTTC. This sequence joins TRBV9 and TRBJ2-5; 7 bases agree with TRBD2. The CDR3 extends over 15 amino acids. V dropped 5 bases and J dropped 0; count of bases not matched to a gene: 7. Germline values: CDR1 SGDLS, CDR2 YYNGEE.

J is TRBJ2-3 and V is TRBV30; 8 bases match TRBD1. Trimming removed 3 bases from V and 8 bases from J; junction bases left unmatched: 7. This CDR3 contains 13 residues. Germline loops: CDR1 GTSNPN, CDR2 SVGIG (reference sequence). Here the CDR3 reads CAWSKDRDFTQYF. DNA of the CDR3: TGTGCCTGGAGCAAGGACAGGGATTTTACGCAGTATTTT.

This sequence joins TRBV29-1 and TRBJ1-2, with 10 bases identical to TRBD1. CDR1 SQVTM and CDR2 ANQGSEA come from the germline V gene. V shed 7 bases and J 1 base; nucleotides not matched to a gene: 12. This CDR3 region has 16 residues. CDR3 coding DNA: TGCAGCGCCGAGGATTCCGGGACAGGGGTTAACTATGGCTACACCTTC. Encoded protein: CSAEDSGTGVNYGYTF.

This clone has more than one count but fewer than ten. The V call is TRBV21-1, the J call TRBJ1-6. TRBV21-1 is given as a pseudogene. This CDR3 has 14 residues. CDR3 sequence reads: CASSESGWESPLHF. CDR3 nucleotides: TGTGCCAGCAGTGAGTCGGGGTGGGAGTCACCCCTCCACTTT.

A single count supports this clone. The rearrangement links TRBV4-1 to TRBJ2-5; 8 nucleotides align to TRBD2. This CDR3 spans 19 amino acids. V was pared by 1 base and J by 5 bases, with 18 bases of the junction left unmatched. Germline-derived CDR1 and CDR2 are MGHRA and YSYEKL. The CDR3 DNA reads TGCGCCAGCAGCCAAGTCCCCTTCGGCGGGGGGCTAGTGAGGGAGACCCAGTACTTC. Its translation: CASSQVPFGGGLVRETQYF.

This rearrangement joins TRBV6-1 to TRBJ2-1; 7 nucleotides line up with TRBD2. V shed 1 base and J 0 bases; nucleotides not matched to a gene: 6. Germline V gives CDR1 MNHNS, CDR2 SASEGT. There are 17 residues in the CDR3. CDR3 sequence: CASSEGASGYSYNEQFF. The CDR3 DNA reads TGTGCCAGCAGTGAAGGGGCTAGCGGATACTCCTACAATGAGCAGTTCTTC.

V is TRBV4-2 and J is TRBJ1-2; the D is unclear. Germline loops: CDR1 LGHNA, CDR2 YNFKEQ. V lost 4 bases to trimming and J lost 5 bases, with 8 bases between them. There are 12 residues in the CDR3. CDR3 protein: CASSLDGYGYTF. In DNA form, the CDR3 reads TGTGCCAGCAGCCTAGACGGATATGGCTACACCTTC.

The sample holds one count of this clone. The V call is TRBV13, the J call TRBJ1-1; 12 positions match TRBD1. The CDR3 extends over 17 amino acids. Germline-derived CDR1 and CDR2 are PRHDT and FYEKMQ (reference sequence). V trimming: 5 bases; J trimming: 4 bases; junction bases outside the gene matches: 11. The CDR3 coding sequence is TGTGCCAGCAGCCCCGCCTTGGGGACAGGGGGCGGCACTGAAGCTTTCTTT. Translating gives CASSPALGTGGGTEAFF.

The chain couples TRBV27 to TRBJ1-6, with D unresolved. V was cut by 5 bases and J by 9 bases, with 11 bases left in between. CDR1 and CDR2 (germline): MNHEY, SMNVEV (reference sequence). The CDR3 runs to 13 residues. The CDR3 nucleotides are TGTGCCAGCAGTCCCCAGTTAGCTTCACCCCTCCACTTT. This codes for CASSPQLASPLHF.